These 27 T cell receptor beta chains share one sample of origin, sequenced in a study of T cell changes during pregnancy in multiple sclerosis (dated by TCRdb to between 2017 and 2020). The library was built by means of the immunoSEQ multiplex PCR assay. TCRdb retrieved this table from immuneACCESS and kept in-frame rearrangements only. Not all clones are present; in checked studies, unresolved V genes account for under half, and no reason is known for the remainder. A total of some 96,000 clones appear in this sample, around 92% of them only once. The ten largest make up approximately 2% of the sample. Sequences were derived from peripheral blood, sampled after pregnancy. The receptor source for this set is a female donor with multiple sclerosis, enrolled in a pregnancy study.

This rearrangement joins TRBV7-2 to TRBJ2-7, with TRBD1 matching 7 bases. Trimming cost V 5 bases and J 2 bases; bases outside gene matches: 9. CDR1 SGHTA and CDR2 FQGNSA come from the germline V gene. The length of the CDR3 is 15 residues. The CDR3 DNA follows: TGTGCCAGCAGCCTCTTCCGGGACAGAGCCTACGAGCAGTACTTC. This translates into CASSLFRDRAYEQYF.

This clone appeared a single time. The chain carries TRBV7-2 and TRBJ1-1; no reliable D call. Germline V gives CDR1 SGHTA, CDR2 FQGNSA. This CDR3 comprises 15 residues. Trimming left V 1 base short and J 5 bases short, with 14 bases between. As DNA, the CDR3 is TGTGCCAGCAGCTTAGGACCCGGGAGTGGTACTGAAGCTTTCTTT. This gives the protein CASSLGPGSGTEAFF.

This clone has a single count. The chain joins TRBV6-5 to TRBJ2-5; 11 bases fit TRBD2. The CDR3 has 15 amino acids. CDR1 is MNHEY and CDR2 is SVGAGI in the germline V gene. After removal of 6 bases from V and 4 bases from J, the junction contained 7 bases not matched to a gene. The CDR3 nucleotides read TGTGCCAGCAGCCGGGGGACTAGCGGTGGAGAGACCCAGTACTTC. Translated: CASSRGTSGGETQYF.

This chain connects TRBV21-1 to TRBJ2-7; TRBD2 is the table's D call and was not checked against the DNA. TRBV21-1 is a documented pseudogene. CDR3 length: 14 amino acids. For the CDR3, the DNA is TGTGCCAGCAGCGAAAGGATCACGACGGGGGAGCAGTACTTC. This sequence encodes CASSERITTGEQYF.

The chain recombines TRBV7-9 with TRBJ2-7, with TRBD2 matching 7 bases. V lost 0 bases to trimming and J lost 5 bases; unmatched junction nucleotides: 4. The CDR3 has 14 amino acids. Germline V gives CDR1 SEHNR, CDR2 FQNEAQ (reference sequence). The CDR3 is CASSLAIREDEQYF. CDR3 nucleotides: TGTGCCAGCAGCTTAGCGATCCGGGAGGACGAGCAGTACTTC.

The rearrangement links TRBV6-5 to TRBJ1-2; D gene ambiguous. V was cut by 4 bases and J by 2 bases, with 11 bases left in between. The germline CDR1 and CDR2 sequences are MNHEY and SVGAGI. The CDR3 totals 14 residues. The CDR3 nucleotides are TGTGCCAGCAGTTTCTCTGACTTAAACTATGGCTACACCTTC. It encodes CASSFSDLNYGYTF.

V gene TRBV7-2 combines with J gene TRBJ2-1; TRBD2 agrees at 14 bases. This CDR3 spans 16 amino acids. Germline V gene data show CDR1 as SGHTA and CDR2 as FQGNSA. The V and J ends lost 7 bases and 7 bases, in that order; junction bases with no gene match: 9. The CDR3 spells CASNQQGTSGGNEQFF. The DNA for the CDR3 is TGTGCCAGCAACCAACAGGGGACTAGCGGGGGTAATGAGCAGTTCTTC.

V and J are TRBV5-1 and TRBJ1-2, with D maybe TRBD1 (6 bases). Trimming took off 0 bases at V and 6 bases at J, with 9 bases between the two ends. The germline V gene has CDR1 SGHRS and CDR2 YFSETQ. The CDR3 length is 13 residues. This chain's CDR3 is CASSLEGVDGYTF. The CDR3, as DNA: TGCGCCAGCAGCTTGGAGGGGGTGGATGGCTACACCTTC.

The gene calls are TRBV29-1 and TRBJ1-1; TRBD1 agrees at 8 bases. The CDR3 sequence is 14 residues long. With 6 bases clipped from V and 5 bases from J, the junction kept 11 bases outside the gene matches. The germline V gene encodes CDR1 SQVTM and CDR2 ANQGSEA. The CDR3 sequence: CSVHQGARLTEAFF. In nucleotides, the CDR3 is TGCAGCGTCCACCAGGGGGCTCGGCTTACTGAAGCTTTCTTT.

This chain uses TRBV5-5 with TRBJ1-6; D not resolved. The germline V gene has CDR1 SGHKS and CDR2 YYEKEE (reference sequence). Between the trimmed V and J ends, which lost 4 bases and 2 bases, there was a span of 7 bases. This CDR3 region has 14 residues. The CDR3 DNA is TGTGCCAGCAGCGAGCGAGCCTATAATTCACCCCTCCACTTT. Protein sequence: CASSERAYNSPLHF. The full variable domain, its missing parts supplied by reference TRBV5-5 and TRBJ1-6, is DAGVTQSPTHLIKTRGQQVTLRCSPISGHKSVSWYQQVLGQGPQFIFQYYEKEERGRGNFPDRFSARQFPNYSSELNVNALLLGDSALYLCASSERAYNSPLHFGNGTRLTVT.

V usage is TRBV28 and J usage is TRBJ1-5, with D tentatively TRBD1 (6 bases). Per germline, CDR1 MDHEN and CDR2 SYDVKM. The CDR3 loop spans 15 amino acids. The V end was cut by 5 bases, the J end by 7 bases, with 18 bases between. CDR3 DNA: TGTGCCAGCAGTCCTTCGACAGGCATTTACCAGCCCCAGCATTTT. As protein: CASSPSTGIYQPQHF.

The chain has TRBV4-3 and TRBJ1-2, with D maybe TRBD1 (6 bases). The V gene lost 1 base and the J gene lost 6 bases, with 18 bases spanning the gap. Per germline, CDR1 LGHNA and CDR2 YSLEER. This CDR3 has 16 amino acids. The CDR3 DNA follows: TGCGCCAGCAGCCAAGTTGTTTGGGGACATCAGGATGGCTACACCTTC. Its protein is CASSQVVWGHQDGYTF.

The V call is TRBV6-5, the J call TRBJ2-1; 7 bases fit TRBD2. Germline assignment: CDR1 MNHEY and CDR2 SVGAGI. CDR3 length: 13 residues. V gave up 0 bases and J gave up 14 bases; unmatched junction bases: 7. The CDR3 DNA reads TGTGCCAGCAGTTACTCCGAACAGCGGGAAGAGTTCTTC. Its protein is CASSYSEQREEFF.

The chain is built from TRBV18 and TRBJ1-4; 8 nucleotides match TRBD1. V trimming: 6 bases; J trimming: 5 bases; junction bases outside the gene matches: 5. The CDR3 runs to 14 residues. Germline V gene lookup returns CDR1 KGHSH and CDR2 LQKENI. The CDR3 spells CASSKDRGNEKLFF. The CDR3 nucleotides are TGTGCCAGCTCCAAAGACAGGGGAAATGAAAAACTGTTTTTT.

This clone has only one observation. The rearrangement joins TRBV4-3 to TRBJ2-7; 9 nucleotides match TRBD1. CDR1 is LGHNA and CDR2 is YSLEER in the germline V gene. V lost 1 base, J lost 5 bases, and 6 bases stayed unmatched. The CDR3 covers 15 residues. The CDR3 DNA reads as TGCGCCAGCAGCCAAGGGTTGGGACAGGGAGACGAGCAGTACTTC. Translation: CASSQGLGQGDEQYF.

The chain carries TRBV7-2 and TRBJ2-7, with D unclear. Germline CDR1 reads SGHTA; CDR2 reads FQGNSA. The CDR3 is 12 residues long. V was cut by 5 bases and J by 0 bases, with 5 bases left in between. In DNA form, the CDR3 reads TGTGCCAGCAGCCTCTACTCCTACGAGCAGTACTTC. This codes for CASSLYSYEQYF. Full variable domain (rest looked up from reference TRBV7-2 and TRBJ2-7): GAGVSQSPSNKVTEKGKDVELRCDPISGHTALYWYRQSLGQGLEFLIYFQGNSAPDKSGLPSDRFSAERTGGSVSTLTIQRTQQEDSAVYLCASSLYSYEQYFGPGTRLTVT.

CDR3: CASGGIGMWNGYTF. In DNA form, the CDR3 reads TGCGCCAGCGGGGGGATCGGGATGTGGAATGGCTACACCTTC. The chain has TRBV5-1 and TRBJ1-2; D is possibly TRBD1 (5 bases). The germline CDR1 and CDR2 sequences are SGHRS and YFSETQ. This CDR3 has 14 residues. V was shortened by 7 bases and J by 6 bases, with 19 bases between the two germline ends.

The genes are TRBV11-3 and TRBJ1-1, with 8 nucleotides matching TRBD1. V lost 6 bases to trimming and J lost 2 bases; unmatched junction nucleotides: 5. The CDR3 runs to 14 residues. From germline, CDR1 is SGHNT and CDR2 YENEEA. The CDR3 reads CASRVTGANTEAFF. CDR3 nucleotides: TGTGCCAGCAGGGTGACAGGGGCAAACACTGAAGCTTTCTTT.

The V and J genes are TRBV5-5 and TRBJ2-3; 7 nucleotides align to TRBD1. Per the germline V gene, CDR1 is SGHKS and CDR2 is YYEKEE (reference sequence). This CDR3 has 15 amino acids. Trimming took 1 base from V and 2 from J; bases not matched to a gene: 4. This chain's CDR3 is CASSLRDSSTDTQYF. CDR3 sequence (DNA): TGTGCCAGCAGCTTGCGGGACAGTTCCACAGATACGCAGTATTTT.

The rearrangement joins TRBV5-4 to TRBJ2-5; a weak D match, TRBD2 (5 bases). Germline V CDR1 and CDR2: SGHNT, YYREEE (reference sequence). V lost 0 bases and J 4 bases, leaving 7 bases between the germline ends. The CDR3 has 13 residues. The CDR3 sequence is CASSLGGRETQYF. The CDR3 DNA is TGTGCCAGCAGCTTGGGAGGGAGAGAGACCCAGTACTTC.

The CDR3 sequence: CASSVDHPGAPLHF. The CDR3 region has the DNA TGTGCCAGCAGCGTGGATCACCCCGGGGCACCCCTCCACTTT. The rearrangement links TRBV9 to TRBJ1-6; D remains ambiguous. This CDR3 is built from 14 residues. The V gene lost 2 bases and the J gene lost 11 bases, with 14 bases spanning the gap. Germline V gene sequence: CDR1 SGDLS, CDR2 YYNGEE.

The chain employs TRBV27 and TRBJ2-7; 9 bases match TRBD2. The germline CDR1 and CDR2 sequences are MNHEY and SMNVEV (reference sequence). The CDR3 totals 15 residues. The V gene end was trimmed by 3 bases and the J gene end by 4 bases; junction bases not matched to a gene: 7. The DNA for the CDR3 is TGTGCCAGCAGTTTGTTCGGGACTAGCTTATACGAGCAGTACTTC. Translating it yields CASSLFGTSLYEQYF.

The rearrangement links TRBV12-5 to TRBJ2-7; 11 bases fit TRBD1. The ends lost 2 bases at V and 7 bases at J; junction bases unmatched: 13. This CDR3 spans 17 amino acids. Germline V gene data show CDR1 as LGHNT and CDR2 as FRNRAP. CDR3: CASGLRPRTGGQGEQYF. CDR3 nucleotides: TGTGCTAGTGGTTTGCGACCCCGGACAGGGGGCCAAGGGGAGCAGTACTTC.

The rearrangement uses TRBV9 and TRBJ2-1, with D maybe TRBD2 (6 bases). The CDR3 totals 15 residues. In germline, CDR1 is SGDLS, CDR2 YYNGEE. Trimming cost V 0 bases and J 5 bases, with 12 bases left between them. For the CDR3, the DNA is TGTGCCAGCAGCGTAGGATGGCGGGGCCACAATGAGCAGTTCTTC. Translated: CASSVGWRGHNEQFF.

The gene calls are TRBV7-3 and TRBJ2-1; TRBD2 matches 7 bases. Trimming took 0 bases from V and 10 from J; bases not matched to a gene: 9. The CDR3 covers 15 residues. Germline lookup yields CDR1 SGHTA and CDR2 FQGTGA. The CDR3 region has the DNA TGTGCCAGCAGCTTAACGGGCGGGAGAAACGAAGAGCAGTTCTTC. As protein: CASSLTGGRNEEQFF.

This chain uses TRBV5-1 with TRBJ2-2, with D possibly TRBD1 on 6 matching bases. V lost 7 bases and J 3 bases, leaving 13 bases between the germline ends. The CDR3 sequence is 14 residues long. Germline CDR1 reads SGHRS; CDR2 reads YFSETQ. The CDR3 coding sequence is TGCGCCAGCCAGGGGACCAGCGACACCGGGGAGCTGTTTTTT. Translated, it gives CASQGTSDTGELFF.

The chain combines TRBV11-1 with TRBJ2-1; a possible D gene is TRBD1 (5 bases). CDR3 size: 14 residues. CDR1 and CDR2 from the germline V gene are SGHAT and FQDESV (reference sequence). V lost 2 bases to trimming and J lost 4 bases, with 9 bases between them. The CDR3 loop is CASSLYDSYNEQFF. The DNA of the CDR3 is TGTGCCAGCAGCTTATACGACAGTTACAATGAGCAGTTCTTC.